The 30 T cell receptor beta chains below were found in one sample sequenced in a study of cytomegalovirus exposure and HLA in healthy donors. Use of 60 Vbeta and 13 Jbeta primers characterized the PCR. Generated by immunoSEQ multiplex PCR, the TCRdb table keeps only in-frame clones and is missing some. The sample holds approximately 120,000 clones, around 75% seen once. The sequenced sample consisted of PBMCs. All receptors come from a woman between 45 and 65 years old in good health and CMV-seropositive.

The rearrangement links TRBV15 to TRBJ1-2, with a weak D call TRBD1 (5 bases). The V and J ends lost 0 bases and 4 bases respectively, with 15 bases between them. This CDR3 is 16 amino acids long. Germline CDR1 and CDR2: LNHNV and YYDKDF (reference sequence). The CDR3 region is CATSREAGNGGYGYTF. The CDR3 coding sequence is TGTGCCACCAGCAGAGAGGCAGGGAACGGGGGCTATGGCTACACCTTC.

V gene TRBV9 combines with J gene TRBJ1-6; TRBD1 matches 8 bases. From germline, CDR1 is SGDLS and CDR2 YYNGEE. The V gene end was trimmed by 4 bases and the J gene end by 5 bases; junction bases not matched to a gene: 2. This CDR3 has 14 amino acids. The CDR3 sequence is CASSPDRDNSPLHF. The DNA for the CDR3 is TGTGCCAGCAGCCCGGACAGGGATAATTCACCCCTCCACTTT.

The J gene is TRBJ1-2, the V gene TRBV9; D is perhaps TRBD1 (5 bases). Looked up from germline, CDR1 is SGDLS and CDR2 is YYNGEE. Trimming stripped 3 bases from V and 3 bases from J, with 15 bases between. The CDR3 sequence is 15 residues long. CDR3 bases: TGTGCCAGCAGCGCCTTAGGGGCGGGGGACTATGGCTACACCTTC. Amino acid sequence: CASSALGAGDYGYTF. Full variable domain (remainder filled in from reference TRBV9 and TRBJ1-2): DSGVTQTPKHLITATGQRVTLRCSPRSGDLSVYWYQQSLDQGLQFLIQYYNGEERAKGNILERFSAQQFPDLHSELNLSSLELGDSALYFCASSALGAGDYGYTFGSGTRLTVV.

This chain uses TRBV15 with TRBJ1-4, with D possibly being TRBD1 (5 bases). Germline V gene lookup returns CDR1 LNHNV and CDR2 YYDKDF (reference sequence). This CDR3 has 14 amino acids. V lost 0 bases and J lost 6, with 8 bases in between. CDR3 DNA: TGTGCCACCAGCAGAGATGGGACTTATGAAAAACTGTTTTTT. Its protein product is CATSRDGTYEKLFF.

This clone was picked up a small number of times. The chain employs TRBV4-2 and TRBJ1-2; D might be TRBD1 (5 bases). V lost 2 bases and J lost 6, with 13 bases in between. Germline lookup yields CDR1 LGHNA and CDR2 YNFKEQ. The CDR3 is 14 residues long. The CDR3 DNA reads TGTGCCAGCAGCCAAATTGGAGGGGACGATGGCTACACCTTC. This encodes CASSQIGGDDGYTF.

This rearrangement joins TRBV6-1 to TRBJ2-5; maybe TRBD1 (6 bases). The CDR3 is 12 amino acids. The germline V gene encodes CDR1 MNHNS and CDR2 SASEGT. V lost 10 bases and J lost 4, with 13 bases in between. The CDR3 DNA reads as TGTGCCATCGGGCAGGGGATAGAGACCCAGTACTTC. As protein: CAIGQGIETQYF.

The chain couples TRBV7-6 to TRBJ1-1; D call uncertain. The CDR3 consists of 14 residues. V was clipped by 7 bases and J by 3 bases, with 15 bases between them. The V gene's germline CDR1 is SGHVS and CDR2 FNYEAQ. DNA for the CDR3: TGTGCCAGCACCCAAACAGACCAGGACACTGAAGCTTTCTTT. Translated: CASTQTDQDTEAFF. The entire variable domain, with the rest obtained from reference TRBV7-6 and TRBJ1-1, is as follows: GAGVSQSPRYKVTKRGQDVALRCDPISGHVSLYWYRQALGQGPEFLTYFNYEAQQDKSGLPNDRFSAERPEGSISTLTIQRTEQRDSAMYRCASTQTDQDTEAFFGQGTRLTVV.

V is TRBV7-2 and J is TRBJ2-3, with 9 bases matching TRBD1. J gave up 1 base and V 9 bases, and 8 bases lay outside the gene matches. The CDR3 runs to 15 residues. Per germline, CDR1 SGHTA and CDR2 FQGNSA. CDR3 nucleotide sequence: TGTGCCAGTGCTTCACGACAGGGGGGCACAGATACGCAGTATTTT. Translation: CASASRQGGTDTQYF.

The chain combines TRBV11-2 with TRBJ1-1, with D perhaps matching TRBD1 (5 bases). The CDR3 is 16 amino acids. The germline V gene has CDR1 SGHAT and CDR2 FQNNGV. Deletions cut 1 base from V and 4 bases from J, with 16 bases between. The CDR3 region has the DNA TGTGCCAGCAGCTTAGGCTCACTCTGGCAGGGCACTGAAGCTTTCTTT. It is translated as CASSLGSLWQGTEAFF.

The genes are TRBV11-2 and TRBJ2-5; the match to TRBD2 covers 10 bases. Germline loops: CDR1 SGHAT, CDR2 FQNNGV. V trimming: 5 bases; J trimming: 5 bases; junction bases outside the gene matches: 5. CDR3 size: 14 residues. The chain's CDR3 is CASSPSGGRETQYF. For the CDR3, the DNA is TGTGCCAGCAGCCCTAGCGGGGGCCGGGAGACCCAGTACTTC.

This rearrangement joins TRBV6-1 to TRBJ2-1, with TRBD1 identical over 9 bases. There are 14 residues in the CDR3. With V trimmed by 7 bases and J by 6 bases, 7 bases remained unmatched. Germline V gives CDR1 MNHNS, CDR2 SASEGT. CDR3 region: CASNRDRVTNEQFF. Here the CDR3 DNA reads TGTGCCAGCAACCGGGACAGGGTAACCAATGAGCAGTTCTTC.

The gene calls are TRBV30 and TRBJ2-7; tentatively, D is TRBD1 (5 bases). The CDR3 sequence is 13 residues long. Trimming took 0 bases from V and 2 from J, leaving 8 bases between them. CDR1 and CDR2 from the germline V gene are GTSNPN and SVGIG (reference sequence). The CDR3 is CAWSVGQAYEQYF. CDR3 DNA sequence: TGTGCCTGGAGTGTAGGACAAGCCTACGAGCAGTACTTC.

This clone occurred a few times. This sample also contains other DNA sequences that code for the same CDR3. The chain's CDR3 is CASSPSTDTQYF. CDR3 DNA: TGTGCCAGCAGCCCTAGCACAGATACGCAGTATTTT. The chain carries TRBV6-6 and TRBJ2-3; D is undetermined. Trimming left V 6 bases short and J 0 bases short, with 4 bases between. The CDR3 length is 12 residues. Germline CDR1 and CDR2: MNHNY and SVGAGI (reference sequence).

The chain couples TRBV2 to TRBJ2-5, with D perhaps matching TRBD2 (6 bases). The CDR3 is 12 residues long. Germline V gene sequence: CDR1 SNHLY, CDR2 FYNNEI. Trimming left V 4 bases short and J 5 bases short, with 8 bases between. CDR3 in amino acids: CASSAAGETQYF. CDR3 sequence (DNA): TGTGCCAGCAGTGCGGCGGGGGAGACCCAGTACTTC.

The chain has TRBV4-2 and TRBJ2-5; 9 nucleotides agree with TRBD2. Germline V gene data show CDR1 as LGHNA and CDR2 as YNFKEQ. The J segment lost 5 bases and the V segment lost 1 base, leaving 11 bases of the junction unmatched. This CDR3 is 17 amino acids long. The CDR3 nucleotides are TGTGCCAGCAGCCAAGGGGTCTTGGCGGGAGGGGGGGAGACCCAGTACTTC. This translates into CASSQGVLAGGGETQYF.

The gene calls are TRBV6-5 and TRBJ1-2; weak D call: TRBD1 (5 bases). Trimming stripped 6 bases from V and 5 bases from J, with 19 bases between. Per germline, CDR1 MNHEY and CDR2 SVGAGI. CDR3 length: 15 amino acids. The CDR3 loop reads CASSLIGGLTYGYTF. The CDR3, as DNA: TGTGCCAGCAGCCTCATCGGGGGTTTAACGTATGGCTACACCTTC.

This chain links TRBV7-2 with TRBJ1-2; 7 nucleotides align to TRBD1. This CDR3 comprises 14 residues. The junction had 8 bases not matched to a gene; V was cut back by 5 bases and J by 5 bases. From germline, CDR1 is SGHTA and CDR2 FQGNSA. CDR3 in amino acids: CASSQGQQLYGYTF. The DNA for the CDR3 is TGTGCCAGCAGCCAGGGACAGCAGTTGTATGGCTACACCTTC.

This chain links TRBV11-2 with TRBJ2-3; perhaps TRBD1 as D (5 bases). The CDR3 is made up of 13 amino acids. CDR1 is SGHAT, CDR2 FQNNGV, per germline. V lost 6 bases, J lost 2 bases, and 9 bases lay in between. CDR3 sequence (DNA): TGTGCCAGCAGTAGGGGCCACACAGATACGCAGTATTTT. The encoded protein is CASSRGHTDTQYF.

The chain joins TRBV29-1 to TRBJ1-2; D is possibly TRBD1 (6 bases). This CDR3 region has 15 residues. CDR1 is SQVTM and CDR2 is ANQGSEA in the germline V gene. Between the trimmed V and J ends, which lost 4 bases and 1 base, there was a span of 16 bases. CDR3 sequence (DNA): TGCAGCGTTGGGGCAGGGGTCGACTTTAACTATGGCTACACCTTC. The encoded protein is CSVGAGVDFNYGYTF.

J is TRBJ2-5 and V is TRBV9; tentatively, D is TRBD2 (6 bases). Germline-derived CDR1 and CDR2 are SGDLS and YYNGEE. With 3 bases removed from V and 1 base from J, the gap between germline ends came to 13 bases. The CDR3 is made up of 15 amino acids. The CDR3 region is CASSAGEVAQETQYF. CDR3 nucleotides: TGTGCCAGCAGCGCGGGGGAGGTTGCCCAAGAGACCCAGTACTTC.

The V gene is TRBV12-5, the J gene TRBJ1-1; 8 bases line up with TRBD1. This CDR3 is built from 14 residues. After removal of 6 bases from V and 4 bases from J, the junction contained 7 bases not matched to a gene. Germline assignment: CDR1 LGHNT and CDR2 FRNRAP. The CDR3 sequence is CASGLDRVGTEAFF. CDR3 bases: TGTGCTAGTGGACTGGACAGGGTAGGCACTGAAGCTTTCTTT.

The chain has TRBV2 and TRBJ2-3; 11 bases match TRBD2. The CDR3 is 15 amino acids. Unmatched junction bases numbered 8, after V lost 6 bases and J lost 6 bases. CDR1 SNHLY and CDR2 FYNNEI come from the germline V gene. CDR3: CASSELAGARDTQYF. The CDR3 nucleotides read TGTGCCAGCAGCGAACTAGCGGGGGCTCGGGATACGCAGTATTTT.

Only a few counts were recorded for this clone. The chain joins TRBV18 to TRBJ1-1; D remains ambiguous. The germline CDR1 and CDR2 sequences are KGHSH and LQKENI. V was pared by 6 bases and J by 10 bases, with 21 bases between. The CDR3 is 14 amino acids. The CDR3, as DNA: TGTGCCAGCTCGCCGAGGGCAACCCAGGAGGGAGCTTTCTTT. Its translation: CASSPRATQEGAFF. Supplemented by reference TRBV18 and TRBJ1-1, the full variable domain reads NAGVMQNPRHLVRRRGQEARLRCSPMKGHSHVYWYRQLPEEGLKFMVYLQKENIIDESGMPKERFSAEFPKEGPSILRIQQVVRGDSAAYFCASSPRATQEGAFFGQGTRLTVV.

The chain combines TRBV5-1 with TRBJ1-1, with a weak D call TRBD1 (6 bases). Between the trimmed V and J ends, which lost 4 bases and 4 bases, there was a span of 17 bases. This CDR3 has 15 amino acids. Germline CDR1 SGHRS, CDR2 YFSETQ. Here the CDR3 reads CASSPSGVSGTEAFF. The CDR3 region has the DNA TGCGCCAGCAGCCCGTCAGGGGTTTCAGGCACTGAAGCTTTCTTT. Complete variable domain (other parts from reference TRBV5-1 and TRBJ1-1): KAGVTQTPRYLIKTRGQQVTLSCSPISGHRSVSWYQQTPGQGLQFLFEYFSETQRNKGNFPGRFSGRQFSNSRSEMNVSTLELGDSALYLCASSPSGVSGTEAFFGQGTRLTVV.

This clone was recorded once. V usage is TRBV18 and J usage is TRBJ2-7; possible D gene TRBD1, 6 bases. The CDR3 runs to 13 residues. V lost 1 base and J lost 2, with 6 bases in between. Germline V lookup: CDR1 KGHSH, CDR2 LQKENI. This chain's CDR3 is CASSPRGPYEQYF. The CDR3 region has the DNA TGTGCCAGCTCACCACGGGGGCCCTACGAGCAGTACTTC.

The chain carries TRBV5-1 and TRBJ2-4; TRBD1 agrees at 7 bases. The CDR3 runs to 18 residues. J lost 0 bases, V lost 3 bases, and 12 bases had no gene match. In germline, CDR1 is SGHRS, CDR2 YFSETQ. The CDR3 nucleotides read TGCGCCAGCAGCTACGAGGGCCTACAGGGGCTAGCCAAAAACATTCAGTACTTC. It is translated as CASSYEGLQGLAKNIQYF.

The chain couples TRBV2 to TRBJ2-3; 12 bases match TRBD2. Trimming took 1 base from V and 1 from J; bases not matched to a gene: 6. This CDR3 has 18 amino acids. Per germline, CDR1 SNHLY and CDR2 FYNNEI. The CDR3 sequence is CASSEVMRLAGGTDTQYF. DNA of the CDR3: TGTGCCAGCAGTGAAGTAATGAGACTAGCGGGGGGCACAGATACGCAGTATTTT.

This CDR3 reads CASSQRDGDIQYF. In DNA, the CDR3 is TGTGCCAGCAGCCAGCGGGACGGGGACATTCAGTACTTC. The J gene is TRBJ2-4, the V gene TRBV13; TRBD2 agrees at 7 bases. CDR3 length: 13 amino acids. CDR1 is PRHDT and CDR2 is FYEKMQ in the germline V gene (reference sequence). The V segment lost 5 bases and the J segment 8 bases; nucleotides outside the gene matches: 6.

The genes are TRBV4-1 and TRBJ1-1; TRBD1 matches 7 bases. The CDR3 covers 15 residues. CDR1 and CDR2 (germline): MGHRA, YSYEKL. After removal of 3 bases from V and 4 bases from J, the junction contained 8 bases not matched to a gene. Here the CDR3 DNA reads TGCGCCAGCAGCCACGCGACAGGGTTGGGCACTGAAGCTTTCTTT. Protein product: CASSHATGLGTEAFF.

The chain recombines TRBV5-4 with TRBJ2-2; D gene ambiguous. This CDR3 is built from 13 residues. From germline, CDR1 is SGHNT and CDR2 YYREEE (reference sequence). V shed 4 bases and J shed 1 base, with 5 bases lying between them. CDR3 amino acids: CASSQENTGELFF. Here the CDR3 DNA reads TGTGCCAGCAGCCAGGAGAACACCGGGGAGCTGTTTTTT.